The clone carrying this T cell receptor (beta chain) was found many times. Its antigen remains unknown. This specimen comes from a study of CD8 T cells in ankylosing spondylitis. Overall study findings and caveats: Apparently characteristic of ankylosing spondylitis blood was a TCR beta motif (about eight highly homologous variants).

V lost 6 bases, J lost 5 bases, and 8 bases stayed unmatched. From germline, CDR1 is MDHEN and CDR2 SYDVKM. The CDR3 covers 14 residues. TCRdb used MiXCR to reprocess the 5' RACE reads, holding one entry per CDR3 protein. Of some 840,000 distinct CDR3 sequences in the sample, about 12% were seen once. This TCR was sampled from a male donor with ankylosing spondylitis. The rearrangement uses TRBV28 and TRBJ2-5; 8 bases are shared with TRBD2. Sequenced sample: blood, either unsorted or a sorted T cell fraction (not recorded which). The CDR3 bases are TGTGCCAGCAGGACCAGCGGGAGCCGGGAGACCCAGTACTTC. It codes for CASRTSGSRETQYF.